These 19 T cell receptor beta chains came from one sample sequenced in a study of blood T cell repertoires in COVID-19. Some clones are missing from TCRdb's copy, which holds only in-frame ones; the method was immunoSEQ multiplex PCR. The sample yields tens of thousands of clones, around 90% seen once. Sequencing used peripheral blood. These receptors were obtained from a man over 45 with active COVID-19.

The chain combines TRBV9 with TRBJ2-3; 9 bases are a match to TRBD1. The trim removed 0 bases at V and 4 bases at J, leaving 12 bases unmatched. The CDR3 covers 18 residues. Germline lookup yields CDR1 SGDLS and CDR2 YYNGEE. The CDR3 bases are TGTGCCAGCAGCGTAGTGGGACAGGGCCCCTTATTTGCAGATACGCAGTATTTT. Its protein product is CASSVVGQGPLFADTQYF.

The genes are TRBV14 and TRBJ1-6; a weak D match, TRBD1 (6 bases). This CDR3 has 15 amino acids. Germline CDR1 SGHDN, CDR2 FVKESK. V was shortened by 3 bases and J by 7 bases, with 13 bases between the two germline ends. The CDR3, as DNA: TGTGCCAGCAGCCATGAGCGGACAGAAAATTCACCCCTCCACTTT. It is translated as CASSHERTENSPLHF.

CDR3 DNA: TGTGCCAGCAGCTTAGCCCCAGCAGATACGCAGTATTTT. As protein: CASSLAPADTQYF. This chain joins TRBV7-6 and TRBJ2-3; D ambiguous. This CDR3 spans 13 amino acids. V lost 0 bases and J lost 4, with 5 bases in between. The germline CDR1 and CDR2 sequences are SGHVS and FNYEAQ.

The rearrangement links TRBV19 to TRBJ2-2; 7 nucleotides agree with TRBD1. The V and J ends lost 2 bases and 5 bases, in that order; junction bases with no gene match: 8. Germline V CDR1 and CDR2: LNHDA, SQIVND (reference sequence). CDR3 size: 16 residues. CDR3 residues: CASSITPGGGTGELFF. As DNA, the CDR3 is TGTGCCAGTAGTATAACCCCAGGGGGTGGGACCGGGGAGCTGTTTTTT.

The V call is TRBV24-1, the J call TRBJ2-4, with TRBD1 identical over 10 bases. CDR1 and CDR2 (germline): KGHDR, SFDVKD. The V segment lost 6 bases and the J segment 8 bases; nucleotides outside the gene matches: 6. This CDR3 is 14 amino acids long. DNA for the CDR3: TGTGCCACCAGTCTAGGGACAGGGGTAGACATTCAGTACTTC. Protein: CATSLGTGVDIQYF.

The V gene is TRBV27, the J gene TRBJ2-1; the D gene is possibly TRBD1 (6 bases). The CDR3 is made up of 15 amino acids. From germline, CDR1 is MNHEY and CDR2 SMNVEV (reference sequence). Trimming shortened V by 5 bases and J by 4 bases, and 15 bases separated the two germline ends. The CDR3 loop reads CASSRPGQKYNEQFF. The CDR3 nucleotides read TGTGCCAGCAGTCGTCCGGGACAAAAGTACAATGAGCAGTTCTTC.

The J gene is TRBJ2-7, the V gene TRBV24-1, with TRBD2 matching over 11 bases. CDR1 is KGHDR, CDR2 SFDVKD, per germline. J lost 4 bases, V lost 1 base, and 5 bases had no gene match. CDR3 size: 16 residues. CDR3 DNA sequence: TGTGCCACCAGTGATTTCGGGACTAGCGGAGTATACGAGCAGTACTTC. It codes for CATSDFGTSGVYEQYF.

The rearrangement joins TRBV5-4 to TRBJ2-7, with 9 bases lining up with TRBD1. The ends lost 2 bases at V and 3 bases at J; junction bases unmatched: 3. This CDR3 has 14 amino acids. Germline V gene sequence: CDR1 SGHNT, CDR2 YYREEE (reference sequence). The CDR3 sequence is CASSLDRGNYEQYF. CDR3 in DNA: TGTGCCAGCAGCTTAGACAGGGGGAACTACGAGCAGTACTTC.

This clone has more than one count but fewer than ten. The rearrangement links TRBV21-1 to TRBJ2-1; the table's D call, TRBD2, has no DNA check behind it. TRBV21-1 is a known pseudogene. The CDR3 contains 14 residues. CDR3 protein: CAQQQREFENEQFF. The DNA for the CDR3 is TGTGCCCAGCAGCAGCGGGAGTTTGAAAATGAGCAGTTCTTC.

The chain combines TRBV28 with TRBJ2-3; D possibly corresponds to TRBD1 (6 bases). CDR1 and CDR2 from the germline V gene are MDHEN and SYDVKM. V lost 9 bases and J lost 5, with 18 bases in between. The CDR3 has 14 amino acids. CDR3 DNA sequence: TGTGCCAGTCAAGTGTGGGGGCAAGGAGATACGCAGTATTTT. Its protein is CASQVWGQGDTQYF.

This chain connects TRBV7-9 to TRBJ2-3; tentatively, D is TRBD1 (5 bases). The length of the CDR3 is 14 residues. V shed 4 bases and J shed 2 bases, with 10 bases lying between them. The germline CDR1 and CDR2 sequences are SEHNR and FQNEAQ (reference sequence). The CDR3 loop is CASSSLTDTDTQYF. CDR3 nucleotide sequence: TGTGCCAGCAGCTCCCTGACAGACACAGATACGCAGTATTTT.

The J gene is TRBJ2-4, the V gene TRBV29-1; 7 nucleotides match TRBD1. CDR1 is SQVTM and CDR2 is ANQGSEA in the germline V gene. The CDR3 is 15 residues long. V was pared by 6 bases and J by 8 bases, with 16 bases of the junction left unmatched. CDR3 sequence (DNA): TGCAGCGTCTACGGAGGCCTGACAGGGTTGGACATTCAGTACTTC. Its protein product is CSVYGGLTGLDIQYF.

The J gene is TRBJ1-5, the V gene TRBV2; D unclear. The CDR3 is made up of 13 amino acids. In germline, CDR1 is SNHLY, CDR2 FYNNEI. V shed 0 bases and J shed 7 bases, with 7 bases lying between them. The CDR3, as DNA: TGTGCCAGCAGTGAAGCGAGGGTACAGCCCCAGCATTTT. Protein sequence: CASSEARVQPQHF.

V gene TRBV13 combines with J gene TRBJ2-2, with 11 bases that match TRBD2. The CDR3 covers 17 residues. Trimming took 5 bases from V and 5 from J; bases not matched to a gene: 10. Germline V gene data show CDR1 as PRHDT and CDR2 as FYEKMQ (reference sequence). The CDR3 DNA reads as TGTGCCAGCAGCCACGGACTAGCGGGCGCCGGGACCGGGGAGCTGTTTTTT. Protein: CASSHGLAGAGTGELFF.

The chain employs TRBV13 and TRBJ2-1, with 12 bases lining up with TRBD1. The junction had 6 bases not matched to a gene; V was cut back by 5 bases and J by 7 bases. The CDR3 sequence is 15 residues long. The germline gives CDR1 PRHDT, CDR2 FYEKMQ (reference sequence). In nucleotides, the CDR3 is TGTGCCAGCAGCGAGGGACAGGGGGCAGATAATGAGCAGTTCTTC. Translated, it gives CASSEGQGADNEQFF.

The V and J genes are TRBV27 and TRBJ2-7; TRBD2 aligns across 8 bases. The CDR3 runs 17 residues. Trimming at V came to 0 bases and at J to 2 bases, leaving 9 bases not matched to a gene. Germline V gene data show CDR1 as MNHEY and CDR2 as SMNVEV (reference sequence). CDR3: CASSLSLSGSVAYEQYF. The CDR3 region has the DNA TGTGCCAGCAGTTTATCCCTAAGCGGGAGTGTGGCCTACGAGCAGTACTTC.

The V call is TRBV29-1, the J call TRBJ2-2; weak D call: TRBD2 (6 bases). Germline V gene data show CDR1 as SQVTM and CDR2 as ANQGSEA. This CDR3 comprises 14 residues. The V gene lost 6 bases and the J gene lost 4 bases, with 15 bases spanning the gap. CDR3 nucleotides: TGCAGCGTGGGGAGGACATCCTCCACCGGGGAGCTGTTTTTT. Translated: CSVGRTSSTGELFF.

The V and J genes are TRBV15 and TRBJ1-2; D not certain. V shed 0 bases and J shed 1 base, with 12 bases lying between them. Germline V CDR1 and CDR2: LNHNV, YYDKDF (reference sequence). The CDR3 has 16 amino acids. CDR3 sequence reads: CATSREGASFNYGYTF. DNA for the CDR3: TGTGCCACCAGCAGAGAAGGAGCATCCTTTAACTATGGCTACACCTTC.

The V gene is TRBV5-1, the J gene TRBJ2-7; D not certain. V lost 0 bases, J lost 2 bases, and 12 bases lay in between. The length of the CDR3 is 15 residues. Germline assignment: CDR1 SGHRS and CDR2 YFSETQ. CDR3 region: CASSLGLADTYEQYF. Written as DNA, the CDR3 is TGCGCCAGCAGCTTGGGGTTAGCCGATACCTACGAGCAGTACTTC.